This T cell receptor beta chain is drawn from a study of cytomegalovirus exposure and HLA in healthy donors. This CDR3 has 12 residues. Germline assignment: CDR1 SGHRS and CDR2 YFSETQ. V dropped 4 bases and J dropped 7; count of bases not matched to a gene: 4. A remark on this clone: Antigen: not known.

In the PCR, 60 Vbeta and 13 Jbeta primers were used. Repertoires were generated with immunoSEQ multiplex PCR, while TCRdb's copy carries only in-frame clones and drops some. This table holds some 150,000 clones, about 79% found once. Whole-study findings and limits: There was a cluster of highly shared sequence variants that was likely a sequencing artifact. Analyzed later, most CMV-associated TCR beta chains appeared HLA-restricted.

Sequenced material: PBMCs. The clonotype comes from a man aged 35-49 years in good health and CMV-seropositive. The rearrangement uses TRBV5-1 and TRBJ2-7; 8 bases fit TRBD2. The CDR3: CASSLGTSEQYF. The CDR3 DNA is TGCGCCAGCAGCCTAGGGACTAGTGAGCAGTACTTC. Combining the CDR3 with reference TRBV5-1 and TRBJ2-7 gives the whole variable domain KAGVTQTPRYLIKTRGQQVTLSCSPISGHRSVSWYQQTPGQGLQFLFEYFSETQRNKGNFPGRFSGRQFSNSRSEMNVSTLELGDSALYLCASSLGTSEQYFGPGTRLTVT.